The TCR beta chain under discussion was sequenced for a study of blood T cell repertoires in COVID-19. Turning to the study itself: Material from acute and convalescent COVID-19 was sourced from the United States, Italy and Spain. PBMCs, B-cell-depleted T cells, or T cells provided the cDNA or gDNA that made up the material.

In Seattle, patients joined the study during active infection and were tracked longitudinally. Looked up from germline, CDR1 is SEHNR and CDR2 is FQNEAQ (reference sequence). This CDR3 is 15 amino acids long. Trimming removed 4 bases from V and 4 bases from J, with 16 bases in between. Clones were read by immunoSEQ multiplex PCR, and TCRdb kept only the in-frame ones, dropping some. The table includes about 150,000 clones, 80% to 90% detected once. This clone appeared a few times. The V and J genes are TRBV7-9 and TRBJ1-1; TRBD1 is a possible D gene (6 bases). This sequence originates from a woman aged 60 to 75 with COVID-19, enrolled during active disease. Sequencing input: peripheral blood. The CDR3: CASSSSTGPLTEAFF. CDR3 nucleotides: TGTGCCAGCAGCTCCTCGACAGGACCCCTCACTGAAGCTTTCTTT. Full variable domain (missing parts from reference TRBV7-9 and TRBJ1-1): DTGVSQNPRHKITKRGQNVTFRCDPISEHNRLYWYRQTLGQGPEFLTYFQNEAQLEKSRLLSDRFSAERPKGSFSTLEIQRTEQGDSAMYLCASSSSTGPLTEAFFGQGTRLTVV.